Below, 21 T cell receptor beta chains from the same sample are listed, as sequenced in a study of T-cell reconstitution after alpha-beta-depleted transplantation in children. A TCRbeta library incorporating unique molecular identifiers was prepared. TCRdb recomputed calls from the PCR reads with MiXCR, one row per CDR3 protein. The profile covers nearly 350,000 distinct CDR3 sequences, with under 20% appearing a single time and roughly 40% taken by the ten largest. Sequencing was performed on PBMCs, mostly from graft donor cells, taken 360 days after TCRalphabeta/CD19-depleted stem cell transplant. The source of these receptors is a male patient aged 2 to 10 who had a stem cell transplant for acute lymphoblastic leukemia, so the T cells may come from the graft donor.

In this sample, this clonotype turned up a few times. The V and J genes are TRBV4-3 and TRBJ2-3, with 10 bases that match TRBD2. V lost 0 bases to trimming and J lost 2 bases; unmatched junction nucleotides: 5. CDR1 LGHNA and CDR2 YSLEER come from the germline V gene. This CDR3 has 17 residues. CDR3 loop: CASSQDSLAGATDTQYF. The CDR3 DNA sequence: TGCGCCAGCAGCCAAGATAGCCTAGCGGGAGCCACAGATACGCAGTATTTT.

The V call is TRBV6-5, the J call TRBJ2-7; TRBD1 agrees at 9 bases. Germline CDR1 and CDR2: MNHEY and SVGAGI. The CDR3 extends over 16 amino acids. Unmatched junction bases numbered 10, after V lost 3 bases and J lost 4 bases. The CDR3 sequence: CASSYSPGTGSYEQYF. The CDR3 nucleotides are TGTGCCAGCAGTTATTCACCCGGGACAGGGAGTTACGAGCAGTACTTC.

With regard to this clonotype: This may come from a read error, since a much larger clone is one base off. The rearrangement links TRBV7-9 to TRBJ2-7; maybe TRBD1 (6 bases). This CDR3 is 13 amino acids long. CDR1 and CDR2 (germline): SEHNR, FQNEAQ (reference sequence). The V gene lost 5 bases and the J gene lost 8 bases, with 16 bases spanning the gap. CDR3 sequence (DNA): TGTGCCAGCAGCCCCCGGGACAAGTACCAGCAGTACTTC. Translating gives CASSPRDKYQQYF.

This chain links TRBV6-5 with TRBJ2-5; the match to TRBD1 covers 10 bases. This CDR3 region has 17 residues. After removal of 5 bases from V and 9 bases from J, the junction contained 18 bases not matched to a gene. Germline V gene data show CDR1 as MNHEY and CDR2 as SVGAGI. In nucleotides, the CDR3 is TGTGCCAGCAGTCATTCGACAGGGGGCGATGGAGGAAAACCCCAGTACTTC. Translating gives CASSHSTGGDGGKPQYF.

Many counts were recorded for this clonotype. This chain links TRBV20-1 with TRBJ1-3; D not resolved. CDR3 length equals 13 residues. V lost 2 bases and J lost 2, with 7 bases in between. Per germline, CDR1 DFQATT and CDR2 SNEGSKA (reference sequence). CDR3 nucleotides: TGCAGTGCTAGAAAACTCCCTGGAAACACCATATATTTT. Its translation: CSARKLPGNTIYF.

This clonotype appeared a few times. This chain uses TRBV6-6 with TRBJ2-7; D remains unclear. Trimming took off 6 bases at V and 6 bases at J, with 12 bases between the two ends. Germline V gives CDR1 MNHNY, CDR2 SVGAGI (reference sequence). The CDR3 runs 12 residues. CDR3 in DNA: TGTGCCAGCAGCCTCCTCTCTTCCGAGCAGTACTTC. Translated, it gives CASSLLSSEQYF.

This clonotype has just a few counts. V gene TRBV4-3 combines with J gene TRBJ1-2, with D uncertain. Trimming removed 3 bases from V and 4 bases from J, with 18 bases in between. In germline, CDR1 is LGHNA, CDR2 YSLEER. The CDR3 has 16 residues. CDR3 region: CASSHKGRLGSYGYTF. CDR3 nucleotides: TGCGCCAGCAGCCACAAGGGTAGACTGGGATCCTATGGCTACACCTTC.

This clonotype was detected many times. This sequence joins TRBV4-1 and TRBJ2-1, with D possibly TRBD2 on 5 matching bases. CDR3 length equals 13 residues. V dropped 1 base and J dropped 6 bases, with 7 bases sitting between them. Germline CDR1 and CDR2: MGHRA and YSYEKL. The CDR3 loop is CASSQGTFNEQFF. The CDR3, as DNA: TGCGCCAGCAGCCAAGGGACTTTCAATGAGCAGTTCTTC.

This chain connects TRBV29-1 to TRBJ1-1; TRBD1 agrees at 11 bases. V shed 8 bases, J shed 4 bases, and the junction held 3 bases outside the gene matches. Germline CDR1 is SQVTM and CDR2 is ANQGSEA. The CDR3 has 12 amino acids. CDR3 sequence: CSFGTGGTEAFF. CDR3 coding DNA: TGCAGCTTTGGGACAGGGGGCACTGAAGCTTTCTTT.

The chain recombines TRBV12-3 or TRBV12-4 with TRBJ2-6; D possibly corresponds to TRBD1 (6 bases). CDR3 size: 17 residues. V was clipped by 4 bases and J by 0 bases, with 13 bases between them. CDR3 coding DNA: TGTGCCAGCAGTTGGTTCTTACAGGGCTCTGGGGCCAACGTCCTGACTTTC. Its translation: CASSWFLQGSGANVLTF.

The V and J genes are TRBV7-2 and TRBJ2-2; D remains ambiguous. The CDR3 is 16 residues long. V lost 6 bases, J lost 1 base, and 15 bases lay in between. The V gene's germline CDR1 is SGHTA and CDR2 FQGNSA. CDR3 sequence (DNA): TGTGCCAGCAGGGCTTTTTTGGGGATGAACACCGGGGAGCTGTTTTTT. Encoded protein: CASRAFLGMNTGELFF.

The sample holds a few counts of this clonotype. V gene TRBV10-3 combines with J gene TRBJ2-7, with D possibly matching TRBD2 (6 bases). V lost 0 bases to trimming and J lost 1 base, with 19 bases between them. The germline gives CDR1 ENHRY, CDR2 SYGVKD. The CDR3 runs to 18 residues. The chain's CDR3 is CAISESKVTEGRSYEQYF. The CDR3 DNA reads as TGTGCCATCAGTGAGTCGAAAGTGACGGAGGGCCGGTCCTACGAGCAGTACTTC.

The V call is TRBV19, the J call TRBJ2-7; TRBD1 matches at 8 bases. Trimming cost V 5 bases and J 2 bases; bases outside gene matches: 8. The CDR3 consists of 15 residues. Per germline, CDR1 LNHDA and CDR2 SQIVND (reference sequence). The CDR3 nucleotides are TGTGCCAGTAGTGAGGGGACAGGAATACCCTACGAGCAGTACTTC. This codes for CASSEGTGIPYEQYF.

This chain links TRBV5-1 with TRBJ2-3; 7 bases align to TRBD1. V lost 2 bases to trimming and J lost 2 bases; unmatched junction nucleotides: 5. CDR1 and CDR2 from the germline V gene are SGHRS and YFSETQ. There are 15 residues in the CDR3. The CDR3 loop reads CASSLEGQNTDTQYF. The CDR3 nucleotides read TGCGCCAGCAGCTTAGAGGGACAGAACACAGATACGCAGTATTTT.

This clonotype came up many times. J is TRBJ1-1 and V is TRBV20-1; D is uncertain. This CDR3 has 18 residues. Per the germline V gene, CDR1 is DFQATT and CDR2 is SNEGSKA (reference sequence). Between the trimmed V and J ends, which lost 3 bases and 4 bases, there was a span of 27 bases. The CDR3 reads CSASFHPPKVEVSTEAFF. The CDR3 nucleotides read TGCAGTGCTAGCTTTCACCCGCCTAAAGTAGAGGTGAGCACTGAAGCTTTCTTT.

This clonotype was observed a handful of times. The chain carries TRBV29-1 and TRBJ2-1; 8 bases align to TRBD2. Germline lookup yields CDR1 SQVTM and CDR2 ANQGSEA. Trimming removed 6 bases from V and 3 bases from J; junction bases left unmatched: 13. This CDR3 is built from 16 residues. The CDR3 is CSVPGQPGLVYNEQFF. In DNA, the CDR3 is TGCAGCGTACCAGGACAGCCGGGACTAGTCTACAATGAGCAGTTCTTC.

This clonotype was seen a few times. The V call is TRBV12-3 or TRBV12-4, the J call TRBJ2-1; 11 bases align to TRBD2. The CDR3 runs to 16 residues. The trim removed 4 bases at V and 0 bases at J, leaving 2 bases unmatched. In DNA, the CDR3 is TGTGCCAGCAGTTGGACTAGCGGGTTCTCCTACAATGAGCAGTTCTTC. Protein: CASSWTSGFSYNEQFF.

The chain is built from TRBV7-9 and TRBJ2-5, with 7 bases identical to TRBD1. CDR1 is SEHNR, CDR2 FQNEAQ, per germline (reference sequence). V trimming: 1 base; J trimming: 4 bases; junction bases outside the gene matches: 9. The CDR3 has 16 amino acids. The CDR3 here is CASSLGGRGRRETQYF. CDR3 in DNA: TGTGCCAGCAGCTTAGGAGGCAGGGGGAGAAGAGAGACCCAGTACTTC.

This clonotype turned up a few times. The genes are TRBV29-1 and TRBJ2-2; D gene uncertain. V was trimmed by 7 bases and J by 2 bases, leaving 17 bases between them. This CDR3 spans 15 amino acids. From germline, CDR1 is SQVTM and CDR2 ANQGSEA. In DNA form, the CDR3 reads TGCAGCGCTGTTCTTACCCGTAGTAACACCGGGGAGCTGTTTTTT. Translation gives CSAVLTRSNTGELFF.

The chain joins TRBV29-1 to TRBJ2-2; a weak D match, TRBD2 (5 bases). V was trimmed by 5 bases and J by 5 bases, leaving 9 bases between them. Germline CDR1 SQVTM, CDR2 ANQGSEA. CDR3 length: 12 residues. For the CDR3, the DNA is TGCAGCGTTACCCCGGGGACCGGGGAGCTGTTTTTT. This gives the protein CSVTPGTGELFF.

The CDR3 bases are TGTGCCAGCAGTAGACGGGGCAATCAGCCCCAGCATTTT. It translates to CASSRRGNQPQHF. The chain has TRBV28 and TRBJ1-5; D not certain. Germline lookup yields CDR1 MDHEN and CDR2 SYDVKM. The germline V and J ends were trimmed by 5 bases and 2 bases, with 7 bases remaining between them. This CDR3 region has 13 residues.